The clone carrying this TCR beta chain showed up many times. The antigen is undetermined. The data originate from a study of neurological immune-mediated disorders. Overall study findings and caveats: Multiple sclerosis was found to have the least TCR clonal expansion, below healthy controls, and HTLV-1-associated myelopathy the most.

With 3 bases clipped from V and 2 bases from J, the junction kept 4 bases outside the gene matches. Per the germline V gene, CDR1 is MDHEN and CDR2 is SYDVKM. The CDR3 contains 14 residues. One entry per CDR3 protein results from TCRdb running MiXCR on the 5' RACE reads. The sample yields about 77,000 distinct CDR3 sequences, about 9% seen once. The chain carries TRBV28 and TRBJ2-7, with 7 positions matching TRBD2. The sequencing input was PBMCs. This TCR was sampled from a man aged 45-65 years in good health. CDR3 in amino acids: CASSFFAGAYEQYF. CDR3 bases: TGTGCCAGCAGTTTTTTCGCGGGAGCCTACGAGCAGTACTTC.